This T cell receptor beta chain was sequenced for a study of post-analysis software for immune sequencing data. Study observations and caveats: Patients used about 5 TRBV segments, including TRBV5-6, TRBV5-1 and TRBV20-1, more often than controls. Those with multiple sclerosis, the patient group, showed significantly lower normalized Chao1 diversity than controls.

Germline CDR1 is KGHDR and CDR2 is SFDVKD. The V end was cut by 6 bases, the J end by 0 bases, with 7 bases between. The CDR3 is made up of 13 amino acids. cDNA libraries for TCR beta contained unique molecular identifiers. Once roughly 0.9 to 10 million T cells were used, about 490,000 cDNA molecules resulted. One entry per CDR3 protein results from TCRdb running MiXCR on the PCR reads. The sample consists of hundreds of thousands of distinct CDR3 sequences, roughly 40% of them appearing once. A note on this clonotype: Its cognate antigen is unknown.

The genes are TRBV24-1 and TRBJ2-5; no reliable D call. The TCR sequence derives from a girl aged 10 to 17 with multiple sclerosis. The sequenced sample consisted of blood. The CDR3 is CATSHRDQETQYF. The CDR3 nucleotides read TGTGCCACCAGTCATCGCGACCAAGAGACCCAGTACTTC.